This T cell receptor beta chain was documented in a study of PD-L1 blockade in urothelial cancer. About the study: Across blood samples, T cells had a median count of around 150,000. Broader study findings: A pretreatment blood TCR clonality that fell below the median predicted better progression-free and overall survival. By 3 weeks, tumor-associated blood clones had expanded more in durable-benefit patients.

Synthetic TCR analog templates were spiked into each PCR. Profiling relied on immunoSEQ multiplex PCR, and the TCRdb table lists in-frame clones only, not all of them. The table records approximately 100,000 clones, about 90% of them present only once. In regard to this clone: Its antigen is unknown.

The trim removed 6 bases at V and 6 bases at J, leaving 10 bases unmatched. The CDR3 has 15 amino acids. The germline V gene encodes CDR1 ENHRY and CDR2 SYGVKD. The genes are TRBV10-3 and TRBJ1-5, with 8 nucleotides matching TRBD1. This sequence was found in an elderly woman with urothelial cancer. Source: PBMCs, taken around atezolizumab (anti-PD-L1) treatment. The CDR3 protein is CAIRADRGRGQPQHF. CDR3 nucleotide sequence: TGTGCCATCAGGGCTGACAGGGGTCGTGGTCAGCCCCAGCATTTT.